This T cell receptor (beta chain) was captured by sequencing in a study of graft-versus-host responses after intestinal transplantation. About the study: Tacrolimus plus steroids were given to all recipients for 3 to 4 years, preceded by anti-thymocyte globulin induction.

The CDR3 totals 14 residues. Germline CDR1 reads SGHTA; CDR2 reads FQGNSA. V gave up 3 bases and J gave up 0 bases, with 9 bases separating them. On this clone: Its target is not known.

Whole-study results and caveats: In recipient marrow, GvH clones were found, and some appeared first in ileum or blood. Peak circulating GvH clone levels tracked with early post-transplant HvG declines.

Generated by immunoSEQ multiplex PCR, the TCRdb table keeps only in-frame clones and is missing some. The sample comprises roughly 25,000 clones, roughly four fifths of which are singletons, and over 0.75% rests with the top ten. Material: unstimulated CD8+ T cells sorted from spleen or lymph node cells, obtained before transplant. The receptor comes from a human donor who was the organ donor for an intestinal transplant. This chain links TRBV7-2 with TRBJ2-7; D could derive from TRBD1 or TRBD2 (5 bases each). The CDR3 DNA reads as TGTGCCAGCAGCTTCGGGACGGCCTCCTACGAGCAGTACTTC. It is translated as CASSFGTASYEQYF.